This T cell receptor (beta chain) was recovered during a study of shared clonotypes between healthy human individuals (dated by TCRdb to between 2020 and 2021). Context from the whole study: The cohort comprised two women and a few men aged 18 to 49 years. To estimate repertoire size and how much clonotypes are shared between individuals, the study performed deep sequencing of blood TCR repertoires from 4 to 6 healthy adults. Leukapheresis yielded between about 0.8 and 9.5 billion PBMCs per donor. For each donor, three plates each were used for CD4 naive and CD4 memory, two plates were used for CD8 naive, and one plate was used for CD8 memory. To increase sequencing depth and limit assay-specific biases, different laboratories used diverse techniques to prepare libraries and sequence TCR repertoires. The research as a whole found: Pairwise subsampling indicated that sequencing depth was expected to affect the degree of clonotype sharing among donors. Incomplete sequencing was indicated by rarefaction of sorted-subset datasets, despite the large sequencing depth. Naive subsets generally had larger estimated clonotype richness than memory subsets did. The genetic and exposure-history diversity represented was limited by the small number of donors. Sampling was restricted to blood, and TCR repertoires in tissues likely differ from the TCR repertoires found in blood. Roughly 5.2% of naive CD4, around 3.5% of naive CD8, around 2.3% of memory CD4, and more than 0.35% of memory CD8 clonotypes were shared across several donors. Compared with non-shared clonotypes, clonotypes shared by all four sorted-subset donors had higher generation probabilities.

The germline V gene supplies CDR1 SGDLS and CDR2 YYNGEE. V is pruned by 4 bases and J by 3 bases, leaving 15 bases of the junction without a gene match. The CDR3 sequence holds 18 residues, the cysteine and phenylalanine included. The read is trimmed to its CDR3 DNA, 54 bases read in frame from base 1. Healthy HIV-negative adults with no recently reported acute infections or vaccinations were included as donors. Every donor was a Caucasian adult living in Nashville, Tennessee, USA. CD4+ T cells were enriched by magnetic negative selection, after which naive cells were positively selected on CD45RA and the negative fraction was taken as the memory subset. Blood was obtained by leukapheresis, after which PBMCs were separated by Ficoll-Histopaque density gradient centrifugation and cryopreserved in liquid nitrogen vapor phase. Analytical flow cytometry was used to check the purity and quantity of every magnetically sorted T cell population. From each sorted fraction, genomic DNA was isolated and quantified by UV absorbance on a Nanodrop 2000c.

Worth noting for this clone: The antigen it binds to is not known. No base quality information exists; no much larger clone differs at one position.

Using the deep immunoSEQ assay, TCR CDR3 regions were amplified from genomic DNA by multiplex PCR. Extracted genomic DNA from each cell subset was spread evenly across all wells of several immunoSEQ 96-well plates, with each plate serving as a replicate. For sorted subsets, about 200 ng genomic DNA, equal to about 30,000 T cell genomes, was loaded into each replicate PCR. Purified libraries were quantified with a Qubit 3.0 fluorometer, sized on a Bioanalyzer 2100, and re-quantified with the KAPA Library Quantification kit. Every immunoSEQ 96-well plate was sequenced on a separate single-read 150-cycle Illumina NextSeq 550 flow cell. In the original analysis: Because only junctional sequences without quality scores were contained in the immunoSEQ output, filtering matching that applied to full-length reads could not be performed. Sequences were annotated with PyIR, a Python wrapper for IgBLAST v1.9, using IMGT germline references to assign V/J genes and CDR3. Reads were removed for weak V/J assignments (E-value above 1e-6), missing CDR3, stop codons, out-of-frame junctions, or ambiguous translated residues. V3J clonotypes were defined as sequences sharing an identical inferred V gene, J gene, and CDR3 amino acid sequence. Percentage overlap between repertoires was computed as shared unique clonotypes divided by the size of the smaller repertoire. Richness of each repertoire was evaluated using RTK rarefaction, the Chao1 estimator, and Recon v2.1 estimates of unobserved clonotypes. For all TCRbeta clonotypes obtained by the gDNA method from a few donors, generation probabilities were computed with OLGA. TCRdb's version of the immuneACCESS table is confined to in-frame rearrangements and falls short of the full clone set. An unresolved V gene accounts for under half of the shortfall where checked; the remainder is of unknown origin. For V, J and clone size, that table is used; D and trimming come from the DNA. This sample lists 2.3 million or so clones; approximately 95% were detected once. Under 0.45% of the sample comes from the top ten.

Here the chain combines TRBV9 and TRBJ1-2; 10 of the junction bases match TRBD1. The sequencing input was naive CD4+ T cells from PBMCs. Explained via the paper, the cell subset or site label denotes: CD45RA+ positively selected. This TCR derives from a man younger than 35 in good health. Some clones in this sample may be carry-over from other donors' samples. The CDR3 reads CASSTRGTGASRDYGYTF. Read as DNA, the sequence is TGTGCCAGCAGCACGAGGGGGACAGGGGCTTCCCGCGACTATGGCTACACCTTC.